The sequence of this T cell receptor (beta chain) was determined in a study of blood T cells in healthy people across ages. Study-level points and caveats: Significant beta diversity loss was already apparent by age about 39, declining roughly linearly.

A second about 6 to 12 cycle PCR used barcoded and J-beta primers. No fewer than 3 million CDR3-containing paired-end reads came from each sample. TCRdb called the 5' RACE reads again in MiXCR, with one record for every CDR3 protein. Of roughly 730,000 distinct CDR3 sequences detected, about 61% appear once; the ten largest clones hold under 30%. The CDR3 consists of 16 residues. The V gene lost 0 bases and the J gene lost 1 base, with 13 bases spanning the gap. Germline values: CDR1 DFQATT, CDR2 SNEGSKA (reference sequence). Samples each had at least 5 micrograms of total RNA extracted. In this sample, this clonotype turned up a few times. What it binds is not known.

Sequencing input: blood. The genes are TRBV20-1 and TRBJ2-1; possible D gene TRBD2, 6 bases. The clonotype comes from a middle-aged man in good health. CDR3 coding DNA: TGCAGTGCTAGAGATCTGGAGCGGGCATCCTACAATGAGCAGTTCTTC. Amino acids: CSARDLERASYNEQFF.